The entry that follows covers one T cell receptor beta chain sequence. The antigen remains undetermined. It was with 60 Vbeta and 13 Jbeta primers that the PCR ran. The repertoire was sequenced with immunoSEQ multiplex PCR; TCRdb's copy has only in-frame clones and lacks some. Of roughly 150,000 clones listed, 73% are singletons. The data were taken from a study of cytomegalovirus exposure and HLA in healthy donors. In the study overall: Of roughly 360 genotyped donors, roughly 80% grouped in the Caucasian-associated ancestry cluster. Study-wide results and limits: Researchers reported in a later analysis that a missense DCLRE1C variant was tied to TCR beta V- and J-gene trimming. Among the most significant clusters, several appeared linked to common viral pathogens in a later analysis. Reportedly, fewer N-insertions than the 666-donor mean appeared in an Asian-associated ancestry cluster in a later analysis.

This CDR3 is 13 amino acids long. Germline CDR1 is SGHNT and CDR2 is YYREEE (reference sequence). Trimming removed 4 bases from V and 7 bases from J, with 12 bases in between. The V and J genes are TRBV5-4 and TRBJ2-4; D unclear. The sequence was collected from a woman between 18 and 29 years old in good health and CMV-seropositive. The sample was PBMCs. The CDR3 coding sequence is TGTGCCAGCAGCCCCCCGAGGTCGAACATTCAGTACTTC. Translated, it gives CASSPPRSNIQYF. Full variable domain (missing parts from reference TRBV5-4 and TRBJ2-4): ETGVTQSPTHLIKTRGQQVTLRCSSQSGHNTVSWYQQALGQGPQFIFQYYREEENGRGNFPPRFSGLQFPNYSSELNVNALELDDSALYLCASSPPRSNIQYFGAGTRLSVL.